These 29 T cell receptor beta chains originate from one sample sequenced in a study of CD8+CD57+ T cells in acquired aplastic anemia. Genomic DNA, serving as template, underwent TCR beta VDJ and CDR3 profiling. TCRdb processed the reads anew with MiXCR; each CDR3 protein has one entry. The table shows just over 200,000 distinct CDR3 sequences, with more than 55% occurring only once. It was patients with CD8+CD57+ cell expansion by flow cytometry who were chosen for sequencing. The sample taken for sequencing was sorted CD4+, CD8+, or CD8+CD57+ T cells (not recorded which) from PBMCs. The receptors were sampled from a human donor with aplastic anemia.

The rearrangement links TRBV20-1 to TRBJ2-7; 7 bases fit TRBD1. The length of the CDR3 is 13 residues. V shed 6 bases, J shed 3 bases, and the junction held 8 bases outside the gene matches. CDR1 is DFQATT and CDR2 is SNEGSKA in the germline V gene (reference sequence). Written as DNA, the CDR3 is TGCAGTGCCCGCCGACAGGGATACTACGAGCAGTACTTC. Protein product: CSARRQGYYEQYF.

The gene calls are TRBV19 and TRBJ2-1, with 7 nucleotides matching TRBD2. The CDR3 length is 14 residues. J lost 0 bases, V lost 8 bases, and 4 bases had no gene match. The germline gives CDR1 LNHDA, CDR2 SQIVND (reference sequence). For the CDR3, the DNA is TGTGCCAGTGCCGGCGGGAGCTCCTACAATGAGCAGTTCTTC. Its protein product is CASAGGSSYNEQFF.

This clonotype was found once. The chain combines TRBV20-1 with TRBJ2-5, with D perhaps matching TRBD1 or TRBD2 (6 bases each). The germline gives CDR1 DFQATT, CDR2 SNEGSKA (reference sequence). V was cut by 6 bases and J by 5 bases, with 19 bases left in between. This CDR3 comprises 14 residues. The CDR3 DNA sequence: TGCAGTGCGAGACCGGGGGCGGTTTTGGAGACCCAGTACTTC. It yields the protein CSARPGAVLETQYF.

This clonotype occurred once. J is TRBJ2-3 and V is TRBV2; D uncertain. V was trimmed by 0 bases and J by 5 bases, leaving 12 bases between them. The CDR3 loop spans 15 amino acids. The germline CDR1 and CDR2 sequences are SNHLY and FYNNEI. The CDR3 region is CASSEAGFSVDTQYF. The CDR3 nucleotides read TGTGCCAGCAGTGAAGCGGGTTTTTCCGTAGATACGCAGTATTTT.

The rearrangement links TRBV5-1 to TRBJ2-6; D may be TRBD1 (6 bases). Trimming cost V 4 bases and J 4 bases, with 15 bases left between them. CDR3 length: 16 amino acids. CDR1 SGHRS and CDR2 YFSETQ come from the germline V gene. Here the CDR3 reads CASSPIPGDGANVLTF. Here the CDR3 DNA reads TGCGCCAGCAGCCCTATACCAGGGGACGGGGCCAACGTCCTGACTTTC.

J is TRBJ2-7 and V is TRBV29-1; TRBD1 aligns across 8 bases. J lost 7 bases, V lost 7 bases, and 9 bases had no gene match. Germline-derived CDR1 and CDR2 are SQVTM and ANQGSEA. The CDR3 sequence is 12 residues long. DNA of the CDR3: TGCAGCGCGACAGGGGCCCTGGGAGAGCAGTACTTC. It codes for CSATGALGEQYF.

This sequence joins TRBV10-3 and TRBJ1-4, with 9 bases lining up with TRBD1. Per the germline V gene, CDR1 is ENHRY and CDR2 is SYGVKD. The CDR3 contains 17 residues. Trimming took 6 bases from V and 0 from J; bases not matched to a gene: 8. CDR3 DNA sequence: TGTGCCATCAGCCCCGGGACAGGGCCTTCAACTAATGAAAAACTGTTTTTT. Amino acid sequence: CAISPGTGPSTNEKLFF.

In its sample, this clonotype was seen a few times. The DNA of the CDR3 is TGCGCCAGCAGCCAAGTCCGAGGGGACTACGAGCAGTACTTC. Its protein product is CASSQVRGDYEQYF. The chain is built from TRBV4-1 and TRBJ2-7, with D perhaps given as TRBD1 or TRBD2 (5 bases each). This CDR3 region has 14 residues. V lost 1 base and J lost 3, with 10 bases in between. The V gene's germline CDR1 is MGHRA and CDR2 YSYEKL.

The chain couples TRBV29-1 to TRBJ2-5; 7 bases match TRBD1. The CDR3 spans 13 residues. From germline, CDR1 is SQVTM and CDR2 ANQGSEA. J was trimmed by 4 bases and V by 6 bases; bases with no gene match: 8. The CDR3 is CSVRQGMGETQYF. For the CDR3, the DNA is TGCAGCGTCCGACAGGGTATGGGAGAGACCCAGTACTTC. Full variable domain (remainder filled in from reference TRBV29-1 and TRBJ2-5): SAVISQKPSRDICQRGTSLTIQCQVDSQVTMMFWYRQQPGQSLTLIATANQGSEATYESGFVIDKFPISRPNLTFSTLTVSNMSPEDSSIYLCSVRQGMGETQYFGPGTRLLVL.

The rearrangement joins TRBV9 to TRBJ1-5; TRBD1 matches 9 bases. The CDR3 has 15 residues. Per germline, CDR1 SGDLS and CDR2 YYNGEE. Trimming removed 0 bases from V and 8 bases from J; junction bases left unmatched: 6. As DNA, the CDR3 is TGTGCCAGCAGCGTAGCAGACAGGGGGGTTGAGCCCCAGCATTTT. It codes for CASSVADRGVEPQHF.

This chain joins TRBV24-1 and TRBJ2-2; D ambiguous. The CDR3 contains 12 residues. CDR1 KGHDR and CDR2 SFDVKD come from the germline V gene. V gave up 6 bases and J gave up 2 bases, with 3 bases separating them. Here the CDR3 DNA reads TGTGCCACCAGTCTCAACACCGGGGAGCTGTTTTTT. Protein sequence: CATSLNTGELFF.

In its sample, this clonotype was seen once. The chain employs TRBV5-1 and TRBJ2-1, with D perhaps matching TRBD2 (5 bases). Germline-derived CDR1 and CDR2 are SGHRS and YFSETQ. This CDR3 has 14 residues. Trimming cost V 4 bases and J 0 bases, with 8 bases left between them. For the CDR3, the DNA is TGCGCCAGCAGCCAAGCGGTCTCCTACAATGAGCAGTTCTTC. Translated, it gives CASSQAVSYNEQFF. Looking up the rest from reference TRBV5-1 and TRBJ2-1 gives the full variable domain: KAGVTQTPRYLIKTRGQQVTLSCSPISGHRSVSWYQQTPGQGLQFLFEYFSETQRNKGNFPGRFSGRQFSNSRSEMNVSTLELGDSALYLCASSQAVSYNEQFFGPGTRLTVL.

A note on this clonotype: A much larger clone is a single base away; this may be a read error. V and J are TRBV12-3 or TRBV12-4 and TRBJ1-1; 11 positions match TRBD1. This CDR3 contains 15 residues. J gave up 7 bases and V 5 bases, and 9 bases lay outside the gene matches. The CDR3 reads CASSPGQGASLEAFF. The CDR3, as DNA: TGTGCCAGCAGTCCAGGACAGGGGGCGTCGCTTGAAGCTTTCTTT.

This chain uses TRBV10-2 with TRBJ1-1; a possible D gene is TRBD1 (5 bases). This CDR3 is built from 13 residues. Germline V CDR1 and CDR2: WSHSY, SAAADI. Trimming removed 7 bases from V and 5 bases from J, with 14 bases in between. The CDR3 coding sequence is TGCGCCAGCAAGGGGCAGGGAGGAACTGAAGCTTTCTTT. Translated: CASKGQGGTEAFF.

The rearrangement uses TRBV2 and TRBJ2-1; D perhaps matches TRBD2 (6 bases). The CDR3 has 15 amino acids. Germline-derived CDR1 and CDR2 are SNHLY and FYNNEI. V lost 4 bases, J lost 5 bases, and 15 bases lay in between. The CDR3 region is CASSGLVAANNEQFF. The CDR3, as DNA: TGTGCCAGCAGTGGGTTGGTAGCGGCGAACAATGAGCAGTTCTTC.

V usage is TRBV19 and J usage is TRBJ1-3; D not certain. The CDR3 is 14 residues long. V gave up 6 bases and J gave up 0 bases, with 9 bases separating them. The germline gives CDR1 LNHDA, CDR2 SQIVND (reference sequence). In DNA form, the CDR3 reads TGTGCCAGTAGAGTTACCGACTCTGGAAACACCATATATTTT. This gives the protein CASRVTDSGNTIYF.

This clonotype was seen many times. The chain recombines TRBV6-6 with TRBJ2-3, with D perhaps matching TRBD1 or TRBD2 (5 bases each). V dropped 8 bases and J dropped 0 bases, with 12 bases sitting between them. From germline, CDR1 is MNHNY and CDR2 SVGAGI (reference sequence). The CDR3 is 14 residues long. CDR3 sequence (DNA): TGTGCCAGCTCACCGGGACCAAGCACAGATACGCAGTATTTT. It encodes CASSPGPSTDTQYF.

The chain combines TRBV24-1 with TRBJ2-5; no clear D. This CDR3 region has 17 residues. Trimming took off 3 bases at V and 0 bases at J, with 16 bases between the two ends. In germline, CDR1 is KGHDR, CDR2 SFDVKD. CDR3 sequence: CATSDSGHSGYQETQYF. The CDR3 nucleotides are TGTGCCACCAGTGATAGTGGGCATTCCGGGTACCAAGAGACCCAGTACTTC.

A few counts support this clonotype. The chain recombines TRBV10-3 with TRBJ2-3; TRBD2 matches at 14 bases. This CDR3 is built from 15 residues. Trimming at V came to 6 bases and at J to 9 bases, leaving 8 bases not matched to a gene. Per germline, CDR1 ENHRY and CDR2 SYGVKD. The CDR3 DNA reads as TGTGCCATCAGCGTCGGGACTAGCGGGAGAGGCACGCAGTATTTT. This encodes CAISVGTSGRGTQYF.

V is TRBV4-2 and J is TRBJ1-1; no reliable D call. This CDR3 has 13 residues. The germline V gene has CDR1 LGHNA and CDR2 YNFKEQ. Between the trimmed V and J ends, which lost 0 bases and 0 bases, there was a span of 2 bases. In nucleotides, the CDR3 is TGTGCCAGCAGCCAAGATGTGAACACTGAAGCTTTCTTT. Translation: CASSQDVNTEAFF.

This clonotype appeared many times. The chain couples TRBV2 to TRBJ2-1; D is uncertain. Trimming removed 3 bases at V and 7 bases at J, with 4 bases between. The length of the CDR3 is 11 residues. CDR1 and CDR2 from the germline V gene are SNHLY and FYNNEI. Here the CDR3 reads CASSDWNEQFF. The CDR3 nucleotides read TGTGCCAGCAGTGACTGGAATGAGCAGTTCTTC. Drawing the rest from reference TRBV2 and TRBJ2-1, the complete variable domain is EPEVTQTPSHQVTQMGQEVILRCVPISNHLYFYWYRQILGQKVEFLVSFYNNEISEKSEIFDDQFSVERPDGSNFTLKIRSTKLEDSAMYFCASSDWNEQFFGPGTRLTVL.

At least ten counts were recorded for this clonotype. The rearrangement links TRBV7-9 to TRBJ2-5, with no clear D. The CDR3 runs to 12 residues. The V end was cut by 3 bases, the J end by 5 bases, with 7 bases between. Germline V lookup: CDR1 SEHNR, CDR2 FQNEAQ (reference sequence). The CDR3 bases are TGTGCCAGCAGCTTTTCCGGGGAGACCCAGTACTTC. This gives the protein CASSFSGETQYF.

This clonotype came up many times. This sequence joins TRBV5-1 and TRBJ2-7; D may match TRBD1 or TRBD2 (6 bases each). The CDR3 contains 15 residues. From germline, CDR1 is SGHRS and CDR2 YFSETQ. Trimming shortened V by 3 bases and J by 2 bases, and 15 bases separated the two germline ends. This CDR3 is CASSYRGTNPYEQYF. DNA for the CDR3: TGCGCCAGCAGCTACCGCGGGACAAACCCCTACGAGCAGTACTTC.

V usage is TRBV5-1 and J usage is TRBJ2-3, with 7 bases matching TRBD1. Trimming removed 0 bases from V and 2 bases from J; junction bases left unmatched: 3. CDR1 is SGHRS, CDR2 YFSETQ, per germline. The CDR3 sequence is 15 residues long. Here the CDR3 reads CASSLGRGFTDTQYF. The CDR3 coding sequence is TGCGCCAGCAGCTTGGGCAGGGGGTTCACAGATACGCAGTATTTT.

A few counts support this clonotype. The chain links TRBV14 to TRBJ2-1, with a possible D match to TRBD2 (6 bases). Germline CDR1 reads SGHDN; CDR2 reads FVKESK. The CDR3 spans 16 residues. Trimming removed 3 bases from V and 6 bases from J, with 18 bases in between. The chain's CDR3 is CASSHMGSTSSNEQFF. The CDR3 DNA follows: TGTGCCAGCAGCCACATGGGCAGTACTAGCTCCAATGAGCAGTTCTTC.

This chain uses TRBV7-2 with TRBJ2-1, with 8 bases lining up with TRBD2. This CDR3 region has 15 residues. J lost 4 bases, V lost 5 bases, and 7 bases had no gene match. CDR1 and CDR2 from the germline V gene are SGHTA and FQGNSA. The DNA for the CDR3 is TGTGCCAGCAGCGTAACTAGCGGATATTACAATGAGCAGTTCTTC. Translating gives CASSVTSGYYNEQFF.

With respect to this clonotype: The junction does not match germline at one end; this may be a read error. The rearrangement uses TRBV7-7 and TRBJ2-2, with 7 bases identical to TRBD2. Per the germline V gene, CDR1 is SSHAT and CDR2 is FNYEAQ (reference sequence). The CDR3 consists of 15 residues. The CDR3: CASSLREGNTGELFF. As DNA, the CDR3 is TGTGCTAGCAGCTTAAGGGAGGGGAACACCGGGGAGCTGTTTTTT.

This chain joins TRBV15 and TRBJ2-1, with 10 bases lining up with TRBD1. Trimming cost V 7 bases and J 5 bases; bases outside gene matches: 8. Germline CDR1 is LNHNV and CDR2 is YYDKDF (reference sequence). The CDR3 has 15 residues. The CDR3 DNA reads TGTGCCACCACCCGGGACAGGGGAAGAAACAATGAGCAGTTCTTC. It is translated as CATTRDRGRNNEQFF.

The CDR3 bases are TGTGCCACCAGCAGCCGCGATTCCGGGACAACTATTTCTGGGGCCAACGTCCTGACTTTC. Protein product: CATSSRDSGTTISGANVLTF. The J gene is TRBJ2-6, the V gene TRBV15; D is perhaps TRBD1 (6 bases). There are 20 residues in the CDR3. Germline assignment: CDR1 LNHNV and CDR2 YYDKDF (reference sequence). V dropped 3 bases and J dropped 1 base, with 22 bases sitting between them.